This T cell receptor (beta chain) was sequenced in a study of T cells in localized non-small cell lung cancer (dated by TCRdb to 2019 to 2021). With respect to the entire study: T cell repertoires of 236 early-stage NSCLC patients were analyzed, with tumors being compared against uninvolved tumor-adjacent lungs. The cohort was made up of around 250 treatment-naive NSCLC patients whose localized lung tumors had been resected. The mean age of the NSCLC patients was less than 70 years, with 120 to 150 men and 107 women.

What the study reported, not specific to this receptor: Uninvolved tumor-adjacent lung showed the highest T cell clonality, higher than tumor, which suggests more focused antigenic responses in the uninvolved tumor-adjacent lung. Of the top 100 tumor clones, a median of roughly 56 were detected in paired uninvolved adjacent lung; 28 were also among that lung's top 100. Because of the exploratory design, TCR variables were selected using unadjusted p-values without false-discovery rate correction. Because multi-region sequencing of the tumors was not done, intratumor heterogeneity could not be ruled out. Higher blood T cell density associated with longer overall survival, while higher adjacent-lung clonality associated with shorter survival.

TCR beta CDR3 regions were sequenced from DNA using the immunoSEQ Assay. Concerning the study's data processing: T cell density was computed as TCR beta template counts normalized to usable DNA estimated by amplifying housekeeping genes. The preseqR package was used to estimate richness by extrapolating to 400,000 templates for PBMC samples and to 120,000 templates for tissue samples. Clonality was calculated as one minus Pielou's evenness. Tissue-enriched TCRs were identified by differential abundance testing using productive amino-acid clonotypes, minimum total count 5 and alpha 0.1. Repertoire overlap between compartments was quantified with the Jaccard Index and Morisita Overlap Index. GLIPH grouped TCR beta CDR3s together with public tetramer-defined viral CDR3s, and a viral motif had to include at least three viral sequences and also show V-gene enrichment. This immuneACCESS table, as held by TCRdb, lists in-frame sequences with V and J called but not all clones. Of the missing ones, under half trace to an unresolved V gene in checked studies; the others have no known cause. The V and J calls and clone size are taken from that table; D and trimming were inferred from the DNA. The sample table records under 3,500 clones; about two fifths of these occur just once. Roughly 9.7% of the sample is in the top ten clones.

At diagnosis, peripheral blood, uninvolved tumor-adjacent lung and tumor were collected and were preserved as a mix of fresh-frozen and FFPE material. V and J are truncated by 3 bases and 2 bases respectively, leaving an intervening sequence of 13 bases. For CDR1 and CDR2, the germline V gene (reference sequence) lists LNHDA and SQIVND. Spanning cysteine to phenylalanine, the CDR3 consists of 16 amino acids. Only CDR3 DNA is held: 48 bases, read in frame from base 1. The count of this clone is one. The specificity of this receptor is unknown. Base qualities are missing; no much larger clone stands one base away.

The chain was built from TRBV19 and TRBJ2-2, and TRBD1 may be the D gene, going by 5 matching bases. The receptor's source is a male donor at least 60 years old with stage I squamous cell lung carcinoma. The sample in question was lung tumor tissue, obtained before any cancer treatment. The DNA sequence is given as TGTGCCAGTAGTATTTACGCAGGGTATAACACCGGGGAGCTGTTTTTT. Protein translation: CASSIYAGYNTGELFF.